Listed below are T cell receptor beta chains from one sample, sequenced in a study of blood T cell repertoires in COVID-19. Libraries were prepared by immunoSEQ multiplex PCR; TCRdb keeps only in-frame clonotypes and omits some of them. Of over 100,000 clones in the sample, 75% to 85% are singletons; the top ten hold around 3.9%. The specimen was peripheral blood. Receptors originate from an elderly woman with acute or convalescent COVID-19. The CDR3 runs from the conserved cysteine through the conserved F or W. The D gene is left open where the match is weak. Rows give clone size only sometimes, using once, few, many, or a class for an expanded clone.

NA TRBJ1-4 TRBV19 TRBD1 CASSGTGFNEKLFF TGTGCCAGTTCGGGGACAGGATTTAATGAAAAACTGTTTTTT
once TRBJ2-1 TRBV3-1/TRBV3-2 NA CASSPQTSTGEQFF TGTGCCAGCAGCCCCCAGACTAGTACGGGGGAACAGTTCTTC
few TRBJ1-5 TRBV6-6 NA CASLRGGSGSQPQHF TGTGCCAGCCTGCGTGGGGGCTCTGGCTCTCAGCCCCAGCATTTT
NA TRBJ1-5 TRBV2 TRBD1 CASSEATGGNQPQHF TGTGCCAGCAGTGAAGCGACAGGGGGCAATCAGCCCCAGCATTTT
NA TRBJ1-1 TRBV6-4 NA CASSDFGHKNTEAFF TGTGCCAGCAGTGACTTTGGACACAAGAACACTGAAGCTTTCTTT
NA TRBJ1-2 TRBV24-1 TRBD1 CATPDRGKYGYTF TGTGCCACCCCGGACAGGGGAAAGTATGGCTACACCTTC
NA TRBJ2-3 TRBV14 TRBD2 CARETSGIFDTQYF TGTGCCAGGGAGACTAGCGGGATCTTTGATACGCAGTATTTT
NA TRBJ2-3 TRBV29-1 TRBD2 CSVSSLSGGVTDTQYF TGCAGCGTTTCTTCTCTTAGCGGGGGGGTAACAGATACGCAGTATTTT
NA TRBJ1-2 TRBV7-2 NA CASSPGKAMSYTF TGTGCCAGCAGCCCCGGGAAGGCTATGAGCTACACCTTC
once TRBJ1-2 TRBV20-1 NA CSASAGGPYYGYTF TGCAGTGCTAGTGCGGGGGGTCCGTATTATGGCTACACCTTC
few TRBJ2-2 TRBV2 TRBD1 CASNRGTGELFF TGTGCCAGCAACAGGGGGACCGGGGAGCTGTTTTTT
NA TRBJ2-5 TRBV7-2 NA CASSLAGGPETQYF TGTGCCAGCAGCTTAGCGGGGGGGCCAGAGACCCAGTACTTC
NA TRBJ1-2 TRBV27 NA CASSPSTRVLYGYTF TGTGCCAGCAGTCCTAGCACCAGAGTGCTCTATGGCTACACCTTC
NA TRBJ1-1 TRBV7-9 NA CASSLTFAGETEAFF TGTGCCAGCAGCTTAACGTTTGCGGGGGAGACTGAAGCTTTCTTT
NA TRBJ1-6 TRBV3-1/TRBV3-2 NA CASSHPQENSPLHF TGTGCCAGCAGCCACCCACAGGAAAATTCACCCCTCCACTTT
NA TRBJ1-6 TRBV28 TRBD1 CASSLIPDRKNSPLHF TGTGCCAGCAGTTTAATTCCGGACAGGAAAAATTCACCCCTCCACTTT
NA TRBJ1-2 TRBV18 TRBD1 CASSPRSGGYGYTF TGTGCCAGCTCACCACGATCAGGGGGCTATGGCTACACCTTC
NA TRBJ1-2 TRBV30 NA CAWDISGNSGYTF TGTGCCTGGGACATATCAGGGAACTCTGGCTACACCTTC
NA TRBJ1-5 TRBV18 NA CASSPEVAEQPQHF TGTGCCAGCTCACCCGAGGTGGCGGAGCAGCCCCAGCATTTT
NA TRBJ2-5 TRBV18 TRBD1 CASSLDRGETQYF TGTGCCAGCTCACTCGACAGGGGGGAGACCCAGTACTTC